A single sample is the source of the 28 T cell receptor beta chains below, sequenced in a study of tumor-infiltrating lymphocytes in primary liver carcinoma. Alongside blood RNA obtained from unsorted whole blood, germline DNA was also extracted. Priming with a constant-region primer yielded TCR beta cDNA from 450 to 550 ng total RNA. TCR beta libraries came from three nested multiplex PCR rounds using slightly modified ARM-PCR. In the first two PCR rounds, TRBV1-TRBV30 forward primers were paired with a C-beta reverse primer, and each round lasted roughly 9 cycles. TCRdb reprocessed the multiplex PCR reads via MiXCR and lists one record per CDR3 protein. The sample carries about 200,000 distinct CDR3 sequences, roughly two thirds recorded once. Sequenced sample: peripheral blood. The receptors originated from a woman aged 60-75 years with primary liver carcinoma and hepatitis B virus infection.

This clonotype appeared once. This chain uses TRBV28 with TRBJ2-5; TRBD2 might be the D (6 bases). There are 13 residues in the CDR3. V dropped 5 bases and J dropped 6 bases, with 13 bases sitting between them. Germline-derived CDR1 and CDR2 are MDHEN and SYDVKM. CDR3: CASSITSLQTQYF. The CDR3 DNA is TGTGCCAGCAGTATAACTAGCCTCCAGACCCAGTACTTC.

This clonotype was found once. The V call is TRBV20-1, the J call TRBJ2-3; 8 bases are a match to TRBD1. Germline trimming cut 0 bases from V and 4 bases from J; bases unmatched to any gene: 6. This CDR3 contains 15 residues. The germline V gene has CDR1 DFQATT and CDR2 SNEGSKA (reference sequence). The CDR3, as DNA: TGCAGTGCTAGAGACCGGACCAGGGGGCCAGATACGCAGTATTTT. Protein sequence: CSARDRTRGPDTQYF.

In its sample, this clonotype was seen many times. The CDR3 DNA reads as TGTGCCAGCTCTATACTTAGGACTAACAATGAGCAGTTCTTC. Its translation is CASSILRTNNEQFF. J is TRBJ2-1 and V is TRBV6-5, with a tentative D call TRBD2 (6 bases). V was cut by 8 bases and J by 5 bases, with 16 bases left in between. The CDR3 is made up of 14 amino acids. Germline CDR1 and CDR2: MNHEY and SVGAGI.

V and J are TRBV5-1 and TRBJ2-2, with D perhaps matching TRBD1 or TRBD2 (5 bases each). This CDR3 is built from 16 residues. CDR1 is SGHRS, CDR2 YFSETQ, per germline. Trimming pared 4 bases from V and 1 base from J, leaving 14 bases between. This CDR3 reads CASSPPSGGNTGELFF. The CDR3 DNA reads TGCGCCAGCAGCCCCCCGTCTGGGGGGAACACCGGGGAGCTGTTTTTT.

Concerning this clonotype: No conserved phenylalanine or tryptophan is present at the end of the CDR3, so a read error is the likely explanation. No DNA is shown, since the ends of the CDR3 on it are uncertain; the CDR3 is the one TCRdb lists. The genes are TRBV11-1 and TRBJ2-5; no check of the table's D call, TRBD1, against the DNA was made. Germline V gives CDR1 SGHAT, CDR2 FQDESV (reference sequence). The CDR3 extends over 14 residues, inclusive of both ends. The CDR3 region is CASSWTGLQETQCL.

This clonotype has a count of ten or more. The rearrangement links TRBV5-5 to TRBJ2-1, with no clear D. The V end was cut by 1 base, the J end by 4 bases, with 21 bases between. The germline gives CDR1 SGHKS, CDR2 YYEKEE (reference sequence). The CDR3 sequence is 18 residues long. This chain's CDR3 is CASSLFPALTLSYNEQFF. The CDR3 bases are TGTGCCAGCAGCTTGTTCCCGGCGCTTACGCTTTCATACAATGAGCAGTTCTTC.

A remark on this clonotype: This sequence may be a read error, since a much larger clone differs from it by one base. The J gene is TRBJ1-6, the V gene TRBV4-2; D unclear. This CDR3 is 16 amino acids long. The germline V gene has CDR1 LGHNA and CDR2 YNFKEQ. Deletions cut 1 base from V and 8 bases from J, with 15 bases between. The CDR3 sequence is CASSQVDGDRYSPLHF. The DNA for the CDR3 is TGTGCCAGCAGCCAAGTCGACGGGGATCGATATTCACCCCTCCACTTT.

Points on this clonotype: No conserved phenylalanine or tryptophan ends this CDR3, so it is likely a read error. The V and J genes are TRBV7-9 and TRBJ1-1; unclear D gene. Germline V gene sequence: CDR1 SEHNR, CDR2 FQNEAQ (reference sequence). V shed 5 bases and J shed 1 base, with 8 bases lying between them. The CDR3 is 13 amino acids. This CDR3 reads CASSTDTNTEAFL. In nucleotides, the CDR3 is TGTGCCAGCAGCACCGACACGAACACTGAAGCTTTCCTT.

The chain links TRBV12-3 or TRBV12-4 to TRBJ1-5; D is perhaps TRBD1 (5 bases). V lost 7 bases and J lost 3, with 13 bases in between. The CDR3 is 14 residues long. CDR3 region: CASTRDGSNQPQHF. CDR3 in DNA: TGTGCCAGCACACGGGACGGTTCCAATCAGCCCCAGCATTTT.

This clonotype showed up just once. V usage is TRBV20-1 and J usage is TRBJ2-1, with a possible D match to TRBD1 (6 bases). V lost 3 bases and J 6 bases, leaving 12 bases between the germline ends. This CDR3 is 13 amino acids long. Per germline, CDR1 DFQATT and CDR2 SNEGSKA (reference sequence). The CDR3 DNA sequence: TGCAGTGCTAGGGATACAGGGCCCAATGAGCAGTTCTTC. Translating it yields CSARDTGPNEQFF.

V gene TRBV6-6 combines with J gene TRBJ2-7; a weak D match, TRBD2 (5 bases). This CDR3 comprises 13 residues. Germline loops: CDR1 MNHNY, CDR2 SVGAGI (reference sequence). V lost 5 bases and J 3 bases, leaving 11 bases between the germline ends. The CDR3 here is CASSQTGNYEQYF. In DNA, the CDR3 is TGTGCCAGCAGTCAGACGGGGAACTACGAGCAGTACTTC.

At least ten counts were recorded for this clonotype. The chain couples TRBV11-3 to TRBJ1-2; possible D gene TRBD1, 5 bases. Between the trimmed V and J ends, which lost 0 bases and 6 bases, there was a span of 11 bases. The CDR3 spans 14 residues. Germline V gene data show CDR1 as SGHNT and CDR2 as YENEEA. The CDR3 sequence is CASSLDADMHGYTF. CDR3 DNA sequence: TGTGCCAGCAGCTTAGATGCGGACATGCATGGCTACACCTTC.

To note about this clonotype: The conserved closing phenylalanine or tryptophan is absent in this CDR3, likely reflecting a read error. CDR3 DNA: TGTGCCAGTAGTTTAACGCATTTAGACAGAACCTACGAGCAGTACATC. The encoded protein is CASSLTHLDRTYEQYI. The chain links TRBV19 to TRBJ2-7, with D perhaps matching TRBD1 (5 bases). Germline CDR1 reads LNHDA; CDR2 reads SQIVND (reference sequence). The CDR3 has 16 amino acids. V shed 5 bases and J shed 2 bases, with 19 bases lying between them.

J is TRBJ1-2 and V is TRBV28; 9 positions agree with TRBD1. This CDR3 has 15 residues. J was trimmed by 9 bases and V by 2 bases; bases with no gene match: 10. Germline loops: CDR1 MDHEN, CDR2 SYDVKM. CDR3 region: CASSLPKGQGTSYTF. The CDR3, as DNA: TGTGCCAGCAGTTTACCAAAGGGACAGGGTACTAGCTACACCTTC.

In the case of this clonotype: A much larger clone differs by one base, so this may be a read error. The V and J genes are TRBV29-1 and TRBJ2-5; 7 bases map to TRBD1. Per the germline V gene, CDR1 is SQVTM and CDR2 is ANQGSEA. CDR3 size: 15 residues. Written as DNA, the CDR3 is TGCTGCGTTGTACCCCGACAGGGCACACAAGAGACCCAGTACTTC. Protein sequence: CCVVPRQGTQETQYF.

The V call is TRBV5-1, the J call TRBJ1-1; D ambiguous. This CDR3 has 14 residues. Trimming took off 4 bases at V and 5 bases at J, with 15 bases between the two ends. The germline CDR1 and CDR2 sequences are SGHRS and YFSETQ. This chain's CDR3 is CASSPNSGETEAFF. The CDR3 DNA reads TGCGCCAGCAGCCCAAACTCTGGGGAAACTGAAGCTTTCTTT.

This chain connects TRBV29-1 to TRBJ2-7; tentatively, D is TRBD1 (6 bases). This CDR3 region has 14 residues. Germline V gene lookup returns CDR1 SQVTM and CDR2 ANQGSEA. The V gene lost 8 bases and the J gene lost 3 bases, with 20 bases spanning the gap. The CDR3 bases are TGCAGCATTGTGAGGGGGACCAATTGCTACGAGCAGTACTTC. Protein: CSIVRGTNCYEQYF.

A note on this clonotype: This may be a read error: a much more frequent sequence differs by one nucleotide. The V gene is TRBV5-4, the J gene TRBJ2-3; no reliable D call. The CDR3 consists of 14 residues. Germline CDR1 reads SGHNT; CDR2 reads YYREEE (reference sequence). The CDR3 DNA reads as TGTGTCAGCAGCCGAATCCAAGGGTCAGATACGCAGTATTTT. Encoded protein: CVSSRIQGSDTQYF. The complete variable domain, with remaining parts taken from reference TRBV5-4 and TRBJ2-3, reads ETGVTQSPTHLIKTRGQQVTLRCSSQSGHNTVSWYQQALGQGPQFIFQYYREEENGRGNFPPRFSGLQFPNYSSELNVNALELDDSALYLCVSSRIQGSDTQYFGPGTRLTVL.

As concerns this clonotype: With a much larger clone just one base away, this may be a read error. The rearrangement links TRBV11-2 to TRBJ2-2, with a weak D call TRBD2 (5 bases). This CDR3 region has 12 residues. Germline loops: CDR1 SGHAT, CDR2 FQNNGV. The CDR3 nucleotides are TGTGCCAGCGGCTTCTCGGCCGGGGAGCTGTATTTT. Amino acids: CASGFSAGELYF.

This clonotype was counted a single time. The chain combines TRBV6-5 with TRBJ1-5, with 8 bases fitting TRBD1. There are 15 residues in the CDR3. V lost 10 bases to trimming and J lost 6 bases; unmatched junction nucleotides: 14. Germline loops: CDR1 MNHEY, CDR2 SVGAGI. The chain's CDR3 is CANSQRQGNRQPQHF. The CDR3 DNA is TGTGCCAACAGCCAAAGACAGGGGAATCGTCAGCCCCAGCATTTT.

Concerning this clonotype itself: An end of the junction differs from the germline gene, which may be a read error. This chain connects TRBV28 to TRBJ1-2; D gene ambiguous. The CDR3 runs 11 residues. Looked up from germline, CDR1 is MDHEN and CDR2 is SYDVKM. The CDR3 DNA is TGTGCCAGCAGCAGAAACTATGGCTACACATTC. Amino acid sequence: CASSRNYGYTF.

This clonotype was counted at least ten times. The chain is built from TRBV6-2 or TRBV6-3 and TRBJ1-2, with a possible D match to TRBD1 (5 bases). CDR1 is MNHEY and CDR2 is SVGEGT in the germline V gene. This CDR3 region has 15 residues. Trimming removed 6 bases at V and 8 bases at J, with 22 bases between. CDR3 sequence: CASSESGTQVRGYTF. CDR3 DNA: TGTGCCAGCAGCGAATCCGGGACCCAGGTCAGAGGCTACACCTTC.

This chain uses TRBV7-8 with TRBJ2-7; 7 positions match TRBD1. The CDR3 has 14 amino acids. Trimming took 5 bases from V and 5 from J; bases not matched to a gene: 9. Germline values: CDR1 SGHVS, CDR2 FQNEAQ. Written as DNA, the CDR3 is TGTGCCAGCAGCCAGGACAGGACGAATAACGAGCAGTACTTC. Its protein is CASSQDRTNNEQYF.

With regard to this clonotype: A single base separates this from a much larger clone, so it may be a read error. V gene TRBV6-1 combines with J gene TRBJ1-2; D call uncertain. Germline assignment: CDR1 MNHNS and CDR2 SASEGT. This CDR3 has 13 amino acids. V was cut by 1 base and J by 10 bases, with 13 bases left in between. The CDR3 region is CASSEGRGDVYTF. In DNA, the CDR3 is TGTGCCAGCAGTGAAGGACGAGGAGATGTCTACACCTTC.

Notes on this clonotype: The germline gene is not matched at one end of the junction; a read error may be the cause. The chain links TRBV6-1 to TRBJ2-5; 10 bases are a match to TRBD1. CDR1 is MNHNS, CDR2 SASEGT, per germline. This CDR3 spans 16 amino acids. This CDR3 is CASRVTGQGNQETQYF. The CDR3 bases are TGTGCGAGCAGGGTTACGGGACAGGGGAATCAAGAGACCCAGTACTTC.

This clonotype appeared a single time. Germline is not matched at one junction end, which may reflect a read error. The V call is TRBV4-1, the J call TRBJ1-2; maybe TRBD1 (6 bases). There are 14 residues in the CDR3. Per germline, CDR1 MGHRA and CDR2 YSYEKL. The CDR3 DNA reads TGCTCCAGCGGCCAAGTTGCAGGGGACTATGGCTACACCTTC. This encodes CSSGQVAGDYGYTF.

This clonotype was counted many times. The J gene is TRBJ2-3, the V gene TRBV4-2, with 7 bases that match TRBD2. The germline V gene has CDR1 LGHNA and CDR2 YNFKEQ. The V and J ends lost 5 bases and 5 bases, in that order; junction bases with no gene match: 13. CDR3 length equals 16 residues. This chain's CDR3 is CASSARGAGAGDTQYF. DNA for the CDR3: TGTGCCAGCAGCGCCCGGGGTGCGGGAGCGGGAGATACGCAGTATTTT.

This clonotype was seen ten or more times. CDR3 residues: CASSYSGQGRNEQFF. CDR3 in DNA: TGTGCCAGCAGTTACTCGGGACAGGGGAGGAATGAGCAGTTCTTC. J is TRBJ2-1 and V is TRBV6-5, with TRBD1 matching over 10 bases. The CDR3 runs to 15 residues. The V gene's germline CDR1 is MNHEY and CDR2 SVGAGI. Trimming cost V 0 bases and J 7 bases; bases outside gene matches: 3.